The following is a T cell receptor (beta chain) sequence with its context. The sample is drawn from a study of blood T cell repertoires in COVID-19. Study context: Samples came from the United States, Italy and Spain, spanning acute and convalescent COVID-19.

Assay: immunoSEQ multiplex PCR; the TCRdb copy retains only in-frame clones and omits some. This table has around 240,000 clones, approximately 85% appearing once. Germline V gene data show CDR1 as MGHRA and CDR2 as YSYEKL. CDR3 length: 17 amino acids. V gave up 1 base and J gave up 2 bases; unmatched junction bases: 9. Cohort assignment relied on participant-reported clinical history. Sequencing was carried out using PBMCs or T cells enriched from blood (not recorded which). The chain joins TRBV4-1 to TRBJ2-3; 7 bases align to TRBD2. This TCR came from a woman aged 50 to 60 who had recovered from COVID-19. CDR3 nucleotides: TGCGCCAGCAGCCAAGGGTTGTTGCGGGGGTCCACAGATACGCAGTATTTT. Its translation: CASSQGLLRGSTDTQYF.